This TCR beta chain was sequenced in a study of T-cell memory formation after mild COVID-19. Notes on the study in general: Within pre-infection memory, some responding clones were found, suggesting cross-reactive memory joined. Clones that contracted clustered mainly in CM and EM if CD4+ and in EMRA if CD8+. SARS-CoV-2 specificity was not confirmed for second-wave clones peaking on day 37.

This clonotype has only a few counts. Its cognate antigen is unknown. The CDR3 runs to 17 residues. Germline loops: CDR1 GTSNPN, CDR2 SVGIG (reference sequence). J was trimmed by 5 bases and V by 8 bases; bases with no gene match: 21. 5'RACE with constant-segment primers built TCRalpha and TCRbeta cDNA libraries with UMIs. From the 5' RACE reads, TCRdb called clonotypes with MiXCR, one entry per CDR3 protein. The sample has around 510,000 distinct CDR3 sequences; about 22% are singletons. The chain is built from TRBV30 and TRBJ1-2; 9 positions match TRBD1. This TCR derives from an adult woman who had mild COVID-19 (a few samples of this study predate the infection). Cell type and time point are not known. The sequenced material came from PBMCs or a T cell subset sorted from them (not recorded which). The CDR3 loop is CAEEGGTGPPRGYGYTF. CDR3 sequence (DNA): TGTGCCGAGGAGGGAGGGACAGGGCCGCCGAGGGGGTATGGCTACACCTTC.